Listed below are T cell receptor beta chains from one sample, sequenced in a study of cytomegalovirus exposure and HLA in healthy donors. Sequencing used immunoSEQ multiplex PCR; TCRdb keeps in-frame clones, though not all of them. The table has 110,000 or so clones, 95% seen once; the top ten hold 0.67%. Material: PBMCs. The receptors originated from a woman younger than 35 in good health and CMV-seronegative. The CDR3 runs from the conserved cysteine through the conserved F or W. The D gene is left open where the match is weak. For some rows the clone size is stated as once, few or many, or as a class when expanded; others skip it.

clone_size: few
j_call: TRBJ2-7
v_call: TRBV7-8
d_call: TRBD1
cdr3_nt: TGTGCCAGCAGCTTATTCTCAGGGGGGCAGTACTTC
cdr3_aa: CASSLFSGGQYF

clone_size: NA
j_call: TRBJ1-5
v_call: TRBV6-1
d_call: NA
cdr3_nt: TGTGCCAGCAAGCCGGGGACAATGTTGCAGCCCCAGCATTTT
cdr3_aa: CASKPGTMLQPQHF

clone_size: NA
j_call: TRBJ1-3
v_call: TRBV28
d_call: TRBD1
cdr3_nt: TGTGCCAGCAGGGCGGGACAGTCTGGAAACACCATATATTTT
cdr3_aa: CASRAGQSGNTIYF

clone_size: few
j_call: TRBJ2-1
v_call: TRBV5-6
d_call: TRBD2
cdr3_nt: TGTGCCAGCAGCTACGAGCGGGGATCCTACAATGAGCAGTTCTTC
cdr3_aa: CASSYERGSYNEQFF

clone_size: NA
j_call: TRBJ1-2
v_call: TRBV4-2
d_call: NA
cdr3_nt: TGTGCCAGCAGCCAAGAGGGGGCAGGGGCATCCTATGGCTACACCTTC
cdr3_aa: CASSQEGAGASYGYTF

clone_size: NA
j_call: TRBJ2-7
v_call: TRBV11-2
d_call: TRBD2
cdr3_nt: TGTGCCAGCAGCTACGAGGTTAGCGGGGGATCCTACGAGCAGTACTTC
cdr3_aa: CASSYEVSGGSYEQYF

clone_size: NA
j_call: TRBJ1-4
v_call: TRBV10-1
d_call: TRBD1
cdr3_nt: TGCGCCAACTTCCCGGGACAGGGACGGAATGAAAAACTGTTTTTT
cdr3_aa: CANFPGQGRNEKLFF

clone_size: NA
j_call: TRBJ1-2
v_call: TRBV5-1
d_call: TRBD1
cdr3_nt: TGCGCCAGCAGCTCCGGACAGGCCTATGGCTACACCTTC
cdr3_aa: CASSSGQAYGYTF

clone_size: NA
j_call: TRBJ1-2
v_call: TRBV6-4
d_call: TRBD1
cdr3_nt: TGTGCCAGGTTACAGGGGAACTACACCTTC
cdr3_aa: CARLQGNYTF

clone_size: NA
j_call: TRBJ1-4
v_call: TRBV5-8
d_call: NA
cdr3_nt: TGTGCCAGCAGCTGGGGGCTCACTACAGGGACTGAAAAACTGTTTTTT
cdr3_aa: CASSWGLTTGTEKLFF

clone_size: NA
j_call: TRBJ2-5
v_call: TRBV5-1
d_call: TRBD1
cdr3_nt: TGCGCCAGCAGCTTACGACAGGGTTGGCAAGAGACCCAGTACTTC
cdr3_aa: CASSLRQGWQETQYF

clone_size: NA
j_call: TRBJ2-3
v_call: TRBV30
d_call: TRBD1
cdr3_nt: TGTGCCTTGGACAGGGGGACAGATACGCAGTATTTT
cdr3_aa: CALDRGTDTQYF

clone_size: NA
j_call: TRBJ2-7
v_call: TRBV9
d_call: NA
cdr3_nt: TGTGCCAGCAGCGTAGGGCAGGGGCAATCCTACGAGCAGTACTTC
cdr3_aa: CASSVGQGQSYEQYF

clone_size: NA
j_call: TRBJ2-3
v_call: TRBV27
d_call: TRBD2
cdr3_nt: TGTGCCAGCAGTTTTGGACCTTTGACTAGCGCAGATACGCAGTATTTT
cdr3_aa: CASSFGPLTSADTQYF

clone_size: NA
j_call: TRBJ1-1
v_call: TRBV2
d_call: NA
cdr3_nt: TGTGCCAGCAGTGATTCTACGGAGGGGGGGCAGAGGAACACTGAAGCTTTCTTT
cdr3_aa: CASSDSTEGGQRNTEAFF

clone_size: NA
j_call: TRBJ1-4
v_call: TRBV19
d_call: NA
cdr3_nt: TGTGCCACCCAGGGGAGTCTGAGTGAAAAACTGTTTTTT
cdr3_aa: CATQGSLSEKLFF

clone_size: NA
j_call: TRBJ2-1
v_call: TRBV18
d_call: TRBD2
cdr3_nt: TGTGCCAGCTCACCTTCACCGAGCGGGGCTCAGTTCTTC
cdr3_aa: CASSPSPSGAQFF

clone_size: NA
j_call: TRBJ2-3
v_call: TRBV28
d_call: TRBD2
cdr3_nt: TGTGGTGCGCGAGCGGGGGGCCGAGGGGGGTACACAGATACGCAGTATTTT
cdr3_aa: CGARAGGRGGYTDTQYF

clone_size: NA
j_call: TRBJ1-3
v_call: TRBV5-5
d_call: NA
cdr3_nt: TGTGCCAGCAGCTTGGTCGGGAAAGCTGGAAACACCATATATTTT
cdr3_aa: CASSLVGKAGNTIYF

clone_size: NA
j_call: TRBJ1-2
v_call: TRBV5-1
d_call: NA
cdr3_nt: TGCGCCAGCAGCCCGGGGAGGGACTATGGCTACACCTTC
cdr3_aa: CASSPGRDYGYTF

clone_size: once
j_call: TRBJ1-1
v_call: TRBV2
d_call: NA
cdr3_nt: TGTGCCAGCAAAATGTCAGGGTCGAACACTGAAGCTTTCTTT
cdr3_aa: CASKMSGSNTEAFF

clone_size: NA
j_call: TRBJ1-4
v_call: TRBV28
d_call: TRBD1
cdr3_nt: TGTGCCAGCAGTGCCTCGACAGGGCCGTGGGAAAAACTGTTTTTT
cdr3_aa: CASSASTGPWEKLFF

clone_size: NA
j_call: TRBJ1-1
v_call: TRBV19
d_call: TRBD1
cdr3_nt: TGTGCCAGTAGTATTCGGACAGGGCACACTGAAGCTTTCTTT
cdr3_aa: CASSIRTGHTEAFF

clone_size: NA
j_call: TRBJ2-3
v_call: TRBV18
d_call: TRBD1
cdr3_nt: TGTGCCAGCTCACCCGGGACAGGGGGTAGGACAGATACGCAGTATTTT
cdr3_aa: CASSPGTGGRTDTQYF

clone_size: NA
j_call: TRBJ2-1
v_call: TRBV6-1
d_call: TRBD2
cdr3_nt: TGTGCCAGTGGGTCAGCGGGGGGGTACAATGAGCAGTTCTTC
cdr3_aa: CASGSAGGYNEQFF

clone_size: NA
j_call: TRBJ1-6
v_call: TRBV6-5
d_call: TRBD1
cdr3_nt: TGTGCCAGCAGTGCTTTACAGGGGGGGAATTCACCCCTCCACTTT
cdr3_aa: CASSALQGGNSPLHF

clone_size: NA
j_call: TRBJ1-3
v_call: TRBV27
d_call: TRBD1
cdr3_nt: TGTGCCAGCCGAAAGGCCGGACAGGGCTTAAACACCATATATTTT
cdr3_aa: CASRKAGQGLNTIYF

clone_size: NA
j_call: TRBJ1-1
v_call: TRBV4-1
d_call: TRBD1
cdr3_nt: TGCGCCAGCAGCCAAGTCTCAGGGGGCTTCGCTGAAGCTTTCTTT
cdr3_aa: CASSQVSGGFAEAFF

clone_size: few
j_call: TRBJ2-1
v_call: TRBV10-2
d_call: NA
cdr3_nt: TGCGCCAGCAGTGGTAGTTACAATGAGCAGTTCTTC
cdr3_aa: CASSGSYNEQFF

clone_size: NA
j_call: TRBJ2-1
v_call: TRBV7-9
d_call: TRBD2
cdr3_nt: TGTGCCAGCAGCTATGGACTAGCGGGCATCTCCTACAATGAGCAGTTCTTC
cdr3_aa: CASSYGLAGISYNEQFF

clone_size: NA
j_call: TRBJ2-1
v_call: TRBV7-6
d_call: NA
cdr3_nt: TGTGCCAGCAGCTTAGTTGGAGACGGAGGGTACAATGAGCAGTTCTTC
cdr3_aa: CASSLVGDGGYNEQFF

clone_size: NA
j_call: TRBJ2-5
v_call: TRBV6-6
d_call: NA
cdr3_nt: TGTGCCAGCAGTTATGTTCCATCCGCTACGGAGACCCAGTACTTC
cdr3_aa: CASSYVPSATETQYF

clone_size: NA
j_call: TRBJ1-2
v_call: TRBV28
d_call: TRBD1
cdr3_nt: TGTGCCAGCAGTCTCATTATACCCCGACAGGGAATGGACTATGGCTACACCTTC
cdr3_aa: CASSLIIPRQGMDYGYTF

clone_size: NA
j_call: TRBJ1-5
v_call: TRBV27
d_call: NA
cdr3_nt: TGTGCCAGCAGTTTTATAGGGGGCAATCAGCCCCAGCATTTT
cdr3_aa: CASSFIGGNQPQHF

clone_size: NA
j_call: TRBJ2-5
v_call: TRBV7-9
d_call: NA
cdr3_nt: TGTGCCAGCAGCTCAAGCCCGACCCAGTACTTC
cdr3_aa: CASSSSPTQYF

clone_size: NA
j_call: TRBJ1-2
v_call: TRBV10-1
d_call: NA
cdr3_nt: TGCGCCACCCCGGACACCTGGGCCAACTATGGCTACACCTTC
cdr3_aa: CATPDTWANYGYTF

clone_size: NA
j_call: TRBJ1-6
v_call: TRBV10-3
d_call: NA
cdr3_nt: TGTGCCATCAGTGAGAGGGGAACGCTCCTCCACTTT
cdr3_aa: CAISERGTLLHF